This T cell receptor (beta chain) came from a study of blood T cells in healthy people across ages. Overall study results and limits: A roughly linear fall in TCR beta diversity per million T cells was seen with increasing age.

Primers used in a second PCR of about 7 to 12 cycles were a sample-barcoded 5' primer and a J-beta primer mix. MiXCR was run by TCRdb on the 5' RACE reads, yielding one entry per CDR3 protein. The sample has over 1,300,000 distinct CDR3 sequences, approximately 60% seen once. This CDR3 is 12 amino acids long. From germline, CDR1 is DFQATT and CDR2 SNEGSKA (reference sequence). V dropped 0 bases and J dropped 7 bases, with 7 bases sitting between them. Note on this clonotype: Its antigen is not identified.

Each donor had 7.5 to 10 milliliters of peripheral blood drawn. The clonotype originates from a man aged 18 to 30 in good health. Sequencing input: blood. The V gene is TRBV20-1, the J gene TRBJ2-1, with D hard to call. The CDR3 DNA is TGCAGTGCTAGAGATAACACGAATGAGCAGTTCTTC. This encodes CSARDNTNEQFF.